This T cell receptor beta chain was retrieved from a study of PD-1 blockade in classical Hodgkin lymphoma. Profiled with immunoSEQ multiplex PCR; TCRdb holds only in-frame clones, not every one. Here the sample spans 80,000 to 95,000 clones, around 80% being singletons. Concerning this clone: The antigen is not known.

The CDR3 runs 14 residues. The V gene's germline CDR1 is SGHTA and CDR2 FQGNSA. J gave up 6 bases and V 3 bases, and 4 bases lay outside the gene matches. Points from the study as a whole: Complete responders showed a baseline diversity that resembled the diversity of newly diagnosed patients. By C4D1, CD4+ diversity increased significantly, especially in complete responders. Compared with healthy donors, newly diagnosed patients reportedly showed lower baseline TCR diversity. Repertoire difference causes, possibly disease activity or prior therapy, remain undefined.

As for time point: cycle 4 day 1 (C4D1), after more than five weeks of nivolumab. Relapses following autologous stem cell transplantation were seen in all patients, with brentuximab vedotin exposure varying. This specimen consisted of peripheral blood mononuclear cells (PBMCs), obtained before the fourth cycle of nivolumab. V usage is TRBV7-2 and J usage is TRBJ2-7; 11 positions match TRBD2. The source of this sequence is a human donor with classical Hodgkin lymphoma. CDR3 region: CASSLLGTSGEQYF. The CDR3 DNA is TGTGCCAGCAGCTTGTTGGGGACTAGCGGCGAGCAGTACTTC.